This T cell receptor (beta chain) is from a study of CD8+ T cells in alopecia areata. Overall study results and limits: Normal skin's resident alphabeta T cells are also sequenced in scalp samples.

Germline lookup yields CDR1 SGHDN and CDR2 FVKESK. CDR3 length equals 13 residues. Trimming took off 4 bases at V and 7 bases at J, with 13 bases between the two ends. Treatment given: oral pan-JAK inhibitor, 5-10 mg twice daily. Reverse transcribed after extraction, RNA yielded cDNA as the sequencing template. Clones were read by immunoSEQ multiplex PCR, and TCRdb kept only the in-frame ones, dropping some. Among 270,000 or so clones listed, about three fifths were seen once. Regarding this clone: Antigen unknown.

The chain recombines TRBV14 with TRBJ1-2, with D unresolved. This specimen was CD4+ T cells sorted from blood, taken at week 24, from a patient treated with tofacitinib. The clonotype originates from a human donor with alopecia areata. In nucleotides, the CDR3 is TGTGCCAGCAGCCTCACGGTCCGGGCTGGCTACACCTTC. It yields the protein CASSLTVRAGYTF.